This entry concerns a single TCR beta chain. The data are from a study of blood T cell repertoires in COVID-19. The germline gives CDR1 SGHTS, CDR2 YDEGEE. The CDR3 spans 15 residues. V was cut by 4 bases and J by 0 bases, with 13 bases left in between. The data were produced by immunoSEQ multiplex PCR, yet TCRdb's version contains in-frame clones alone and is incomplete. The sample records 220,000 or so clones, nearly 90% being singletons. The chain employs TRBV5-8 and TRBJ1-2; D perhaps matches TRBD1 (6 bases). Sequencing used PBMCs or T cells enriched from blood (not recorded which). This clonotype was obtained from a man younger than 45 who had been exposed to COVID-19. The CDR3 DNA reads as TGTGCCAGCAGCCTCCCGGACAGATCTAACTATGGCTACACCTTC. Translating gives CASSLPDRSNYGYTF.